This TCR beta chain emerged from a study of blood T cell repertoires in COVID-19. The length of the CDR3 is 15 residues. Germline V gives CDR1 LGHDT, CDR2 YNNKEL (reference sequence). V was cut by 0 bases and J by 2 bases, with 9 bases left in between. The protocol was immunoSEQ multiplex PCR, while the TCRdb copy is restricted to in-frame clones and leaves out a portion. The repertoire holds 200,000 to 250,000 clones, with roughly 86% as singletons. Sample: peripheral blood. This chain links TRBV3-1 (or the pseudogene TRBV3-2) with TRBJ2-3; maybe TRBD1 (5 bases). This receptor was obtained from a man aged 80 or over with acute or convalescent COVID-19. CDR3 nucleotide sequence: TGTGCCAGCAGCCAAGATCAGGGAATCACAGATACGCAGTATTTT. Translating gives CASSQDQGITDTQYF.